Each of the 7 T cell receptor beta chains below was sequenced from the same sample in a study of cytotoxic CD8 clonotypes in ibrutinib-treated CLL. The assay was immunoSEQ multiplex PCR, and TCRdb's table has in-frame clones only and misses some. The sample lists under 200,000 clones, more than 80% occurring once. Sequencing was performed on PBMCs, taken after 24 months of ibrutinib treatment. Receptor source: a human donor with chronic lymphocytic leukemia.

The gene calls are TRBV15 and TRBJ2-2; the D gene is possibly TRBD1 (6 bases). Germline V gene data show CDR1 as LNHNV and CDR2 as YYDKDF (reference sequence). Deletions cut 2 bases from V and 2 bases from J, with 9 bases between. CDR3 length: 15 amino acids. DNA of the CDR3: TGTGCCACCAGCAGAAGGACAGTAAACACCGGGGAGCTGTTTTTT. Its translation: CATSRRTVNTGELFF.

This clone was seen only once. The V and J genes are TRBV5-1 and TRBJ2-3; 8 nucleotides line up with TRBD1. The ends lost 6 bases at V and 4 bases at J; junction bases unmatched: 13. Germline assignment: CDR1 SGHRS and CDR2 YFSETQ. The CDR3 is made up of 16 amino acids. The CDR3 loop is CASTSQGARTPDTQYF. CDR3 DNA: TGCGCCAGCACTTCGCAGGGGGCGCGTACCCCAGATACGCAGTATTTT.

This clone was seen just once. The J gene is TRBJ1-1, the V gene TRBV6-5, with 9 bases matching TRBD1. V lost 2 bases to trimming and J lost 4 bases; unmatched junction nucleotides: 8. Germline CDR1 is MNHEY and CDR2 is SVGAGI. This CDR3 spans 16 amino acids. For the CDR3, the DNA is TGTGCCAGCAGTTACGGGGGACAGGGCAGATCCACTGAAGCTTTCTTT. Its translation: CASSYGGQGRSTEAFF.

This chain uses TRBV28 with TRBJ1-1, with D unclear. The germline V gene has CDR1 MDHEN and CDR2 SYDVKM. The CDR3 length is 13 residues. The V end was cut by 6 bases, the J end by 4 bases, with 12 bases between. CDR3 nucleotide sequence: TGTGCCAGCAGCCTGTGGGATGTCACTGAAGCTTTCTTT. Protein: CASSLWDVTEAFF. The full variable domain, rest sourced from reference TRBV28 and TRBJ1-1, is DVKVTQSSRYLVKRTGEKVFLECVQDMDHENMFWYRQDPGLGLRLIYFSYDVKMKEKGDIPEGYSVSREKKERFSLILESASTNQTSMYLCASSLWDVTEAFFGQGTRLTVV.

The V and J genes are TRBV1 and TRBJ1-4. TRBV1 is noted as a pseudogene. This CDR3 has 16 amino acids. The CDR3 region is CTSSQENRARGEKLFF. As DNA, the CDR3 is TGCACCAGCAGCCAAGAAAATCGAGCCCGGGGGGAAAAACTGTTTTTT.

This clone has a single count. The chain combines TRBV30 with TRBJ1-5; D is undetermined. In germline, CDR1 is GTSNPN, CDR2 SVGIG (reference sequence). V shed 0 bases and J shed 1 base, with 19 bases lying between them. The CDR3 loop spans 18 amino acids. The DNA for the CDR3 is TGTGCCTGGAGTGTCCCCTCCCCCGGACGGAGGAGCAATCAGCCCCAGCATTTT. The encoded protein is CAWSVPSPGRRSNQPQHF.

The V and J genes are TRBV10-2 and TRBJ1-1; D remains unclear. Between the trimmed V and J ends, which lost 8 bases and 8 bases, there was a span of 9 bases. Per germline, CDR1 WSHSY and CDR2 SAAADI. This CDR3 is 10 amino acids long. In DNA, the CDR3 is TGCGCCAGCGGGCTTAGGGAAGCTTTCTTT. Its protein product is CASGLREAFF.